This T cell receptor beta chain derives from a study of CD8 T cells in Susac syndrome. Regarding the study as a whole: The authors acknowledged that their TCR sequencing and HLA analysis involved a relatively small number of individuals.

After extraction with the RNeasy kit, about 0.5 to 1 ug of the RNA was reverse transcribed using random hexamers. A multiplex approach, immunoSEQ multiplex PCR, amplified TCR beta CDR3 across 54 Vbeta and 13 Jbeta. TCRdb reprocessed the immunoSEQ multiplex PCR reads with MiXCR, giving one entry per CDR3 protein. The profile shows around 150,000 distinct CDR3 sequences, 90% to 95% of them singletons. Sequencing targeted TCR beta in blood CD8+ and CD4+ T cells. Negative isolation yielded CD8+ and CD4+ T cells; FACS enriched TEMRA cells. Germline V gene lookup returns CDR1 DFQATT and CDR2 SNEGSKA (reference sequence). V was trimmed by 4 bases and J by 1 base, leaving 9 bases between them. The CDR3 length is 13 residues. This clonotype was counted a single time. Its target is unknown.

This TCR came from a human donor in good health. The chain recombines TRBV20-1 with TRBJ2-3; D remains ambiguous. The specimen was CD4+ T cells from PBMCs. The chain's CDR3 is CSAMPRGTDTQYF. In DNA form, the CDR3 reads TGCAGTGCTATGCCTAGGGGCACAGATACGCAGTATTTT.